This T cell receptor (beta chain) was captured in a study of blood T cells in healthy people across ages. Then a second PCR, running roughly 6 to 11 cycles, was carried out with a sample-barcoded 5' primer and a J-beta primer mix. TCRdb re-derived calls from the 5' RACE reads in MiXCR, one entry per CDR3 protein. In the table there are approximately 800,000 distinct CDR3 sequences, 56% of which are singletons. There are 15 residues in the CDR3. Germline CDR1 reads LGHNA; CDR2 reads YNFKEQ. V was clipped by 2 bases and J by 4 bases; unmatched bases: 4. Study-wide results and limits: Long-lived donors exceeded aged donors in naive CD4+ cells and diversity. Diversity of TCR beta per million T cells declined in a roughly linear way with age.

As for this clonotype: Its antigen is still unknown.

Sequenced input: blood. The chain uses TRBV4-2 and TRBJ2-5; 10 positions agree with TRBD2. The receptor was isolated from a man aged 40-55 years in good health. This CDR3 reads CASSQYVAGGETQYF. The CDR3, as DNA: TGTGCCAGCAGCCAATATGTAGCGGGAGGAGAGACCCAGTACTTC.